Listed below are T cell receptor beta chains from one sample, sequenced in a study of blood T cell repertoires in COVID-19. Only in-frame clones appear in the TCRdb table, and some are missing; sequencing was by immunoSEQ multiplex PCR. The sample records 80,000 or so clones, roughly 85% being singletons. Sequenced material: peripheral blood. These receptor sequences come from a man aged 60-69 years with COVID-19, enrolled during active disease. Both conserved end residues are part of each CDR3. Only some rows state a clone size, as once, few, many or a class for expanded clones.

CDR3 protein: CASSPRTGGNTEAFF
clone size: -
V gene: TRBV19
J gene: TRBJ1-1
CDR3 length: 15

CDR3 protein: CASSPRDSYGYTF
clone size: few
V gene: TRBV12-3/TRBV12-4
J gene: TRBJ1-2
CDR3 length: 13

CDR3 protein: CASSYSAGRGYTF
clone size: few
V gene: TRBV6-5
J gene: TRBJ1-2
CDR3 length: 13

CDR3 protein: CASSLTRSYGYTF
clone size: once
V gene: TRBV12-3/TRBV12-4
J gene: TRBJ1-2
CDR3 length: 13

CDR3 protein: CASSSGSRRTYNEQFF
clone size: -
V gene: TRBV5-4
J gene: TRBJ2-1
CDR3 length: 16

CDR3 protein: CASSPSQGARGEKLFF
clone size: -
V gene: TRBV3-1/TRBV3-2
J gene: TRBJ1-4
CDR3 length: 16

CDR3 protein: CASSPWGGASNQPQHF
clone size: -
V gene: TRBV5-1
J gene: TRBJ1-5
CDR3 length: 16

CDR3 protein: CAISKRQGLNDGYTF
clone size: -
V gene: TRBV10-3
J gene: TRBJ1-2
CDR3 length: 15

CDR3 protein: CASSPLTSGELFF
clone size: -
V gene: TRBV11-2
J gene: TRBJ2-2
CDR3 length: 13

CDR3 protein: CASSTRAEREMEYEQYF
clone size: -
V gene: TRBV11-2
J gene: TRBJ2-7
CDR3 length: 17

CDR3 protein: CASSPGGNMNTEAFF
clone size: -
V gene: TRBV7-3
J gene: TRBJ1-1
CDR3 length: 15

CDR3 protein: CASSLGGQVTGELFF
clone size: -
V gene: TRBV5-1
J gene: TRBJ2-2
CDR3 length: 15

CDR3 protein: CASRPARDRISTDTQYF
clone size: -
V gene: TRBV19
J gene: TRBJ2-3
CDR3 length: 17

CDR3 protein: CASSGNNSPLHF
clone size: -
V gene: TRBV7-2
J gene: TRBJ1-6
CDR3 length: 12

CDR3 protein: CASSLDRERTDTQYF
clone size: -
V gene: TRBV11-1
J gene: TRBJ2-3
CDR3 length: 15

CDR3 protein: CASSQDGSGSHEQFF
clone size: -
V gene: TRBV3-1/TRBV3-2
J gene: TRBJ2-1
CDR3 length: 15

CDR3 protein: CASSRGQSKGEQYF
clone size: -
V gene: TRBV3-1/TRBV3-2
J gene: TRBJ2-7
CDR3 length: 14

CDR3 protein: CASSLTGYGYTF
clone size: once
V gene: TRBV5-4
J gene: TRBJ1-2
CDR3 length: 12

CDR3 protein: CASSPLVDTGELFF
clone size: -
V gene: TRBV5-1
J gene: TRBJ2-2
CDR3 length: 14

CDR3 protein: CASSEVPRGNEQYF
clone size: -
V gene: TRBV10-1
J gene: TRBJ2-7
CDR3 length: 14

CDR3 protein: CASSEAAVTGELFF
clone size: -
V gene: TRBV6-1
J gene: TRBJ2-2
CDR3 length: 14

CDR3 protein: CASTKGGVGPDTQYF
clone size: -
V gene: TRBV28
J gene: TRBJ2-3
CDR3 length: 15

CDR3 protein: CASSEASYSGTGELFF
clone size: -
V gene: TRBV2
J gene: TRBJ2-2
CDR3 length: 16

CDR3 protein: CASSLHRLSGNTIYF
clone size: -
V gene: TRBV11-2
J gene: TRBJ1-3
CDR3 length: 15

CDR3 protein: CASSRVGGDYNEQFF
clone size: few
V gene: TRBV2
J gene: TRBJ2-1
CDR3 length: 15

CDR3 protein: CASSQAGSGGYTF
clone size: -
V gene: TRBV3-1/TRBV3-2
J gene: TRBJ1-2
CDR3 length: 13

CDR3 protein: CASSLLQGTDTQYF
clone size: -
V gene: TRBV7-9
J gene: TRBJ2-3
CDR3 length: 14

CDR3 protein: CASSSPGGGTDTQYF
clone size: -
V gene: TRBV7-9
J gene: TRBJ2-3
CDR3 length: 15

CDR3 protein: CASSLAGSSYNEQFF
clone size: -
V gene: TRBV5-1
J gene: TRBJ2-1
CDR3 length: 15

CDR3 protein: CATSDQFTGELFF
clone size: -
V gene: TRBV24-1
J gene: TRBJ2-2
CDR3 length: 13

CDR3 protein: CASSYHHRVRNYGYTF
clone size: -
V gene: TRBV6-2/TRBV6-3
J gene: TRBJ1-2
CDR3 length: 16

CDR3 protein: CASTPTEGPNTEAFF
clone size: -
V gene: TRBV6-5
J gene: TRBJ1-1
CDR3 length: 15

CDR3 protein: CASSKGQSYEQYF
clone size: -
V gene: TRBV21-1
J gene: TRBJ2-7
CDR3 length: 13

CDR3 protein: CASSIISDRGHGYTF
clone size: -
V gene: TRBV19
J gene: TRBJ1-2
CDR3 length: 15

CDR3 protein: CATSPSGRENTEAFF
clone size: once
V gene: TRBV24-1
J gene: TRBJ1-1
CDR3 length: 15

CDR3 protein: CASSTVGGQPQHF
clone size: once
V gene: TRBV19
J gene: TRBJ1-5
CDR3 length: 13

CDR3 protein: CASSLALSGNSYNEQFF
clone size: -
V gene: TRBV5-6
J gene: TRBJ2-1
CDR3 length: 17

CDR3 protein: CASSEPGQGVGSNQPQHF
clone size: -
V gene: TRBV6-1
J gene: TRBJ1-5
CDR3 length: 18

CDR3 protein: CASTGQGDTEAFF
clone size: -
V gene: TRBV30
J gene: TRBJ1-1
CDR3 length: 13

CDR3 protein: CASSEQRDTGELFF
clone size: -
V gene: TRBV2
J gene: TRBJ2-2
CDR3 length: 14

CDR3 protein: CASSEQGVLWGYTF
clone size: -
V gene: TRBV25-1
J gene: TRBJ1-2
CDR3 length: 14

CDR3 protein: CASSSLSRSGNTIYF
clone size: -
V gene: TRBV7-6
J gene: TRBJ1-3
CDR3 length: 15

CDR3 protein: CASRNGRDRGNEKLFF
clone size: few
V gene: TRBV19
J gene: TRBJ1-4
CDR3 length: 16

CDR3 protein: CASSHDRVNSPLHF
clone size: -
V gene: TRBV7-3
J gene: TRBJ1-6
CDR3 length: 14